What follows are 17 T cell receptor beta chains derived from one specimen sequenced in a study of lymphopenia after photon versus proton radiotherapy. Repertoires were generated with immunoSEQ multiplex PCR, while TCRdb's copy carries only in-frame clones and drops some. The sample yields about 50,000 clones, roughly 90% seen once. The sequencing used peripheral blood, collected from a patient treated with photon-based radiotherapy. These receptors all come from a woman aged 40 to 49 with cholangiocarcinoma.

V and J are TRBV15 and TRBJ2-5, with TRBD2 matching over 7 bases. Germline V gives CDR1 LNHNV, CDR2 YYDKDF (reference sequence). The J segment lost 0 bases and the V segment lost 6 bases, leaving 7 bases of the junction unmatched. The CDR3 length is 15 residues. In DNA form, the CDR3 reads TGTGCCACCAGGGAAACGCGGGGGTACCAAGAGACCCAGTACTTC. Its protein is CATRETRGYQETQYF. The full variable domain, completed using reference TRBV15 and TRBJ2-5, is DAMVIQNPRYQVTQFGKPVTLSCSQTLNHNVMYWYQQKSSQAPKLLFHYYDKDFNNEADTPDNFQSRRPNTSFCFLDIRSPGLGDTAMYLCATRETRGYQETQYFGPGTRLLVL.

The genes are TRBV6-6 and TRBJ2-4; D is undetermined. Per the germline V gene, CDR1 is MNHNY and CDR2 is SVGAGI (reference sequence). Trimming took 6 bases from V and 7 from J, leaving 13 bases between them. This CDR3 comprises 13 residues. The CDR3 spells CASRPEMGNIQYF. The CDR3 DNA reads as TGTGCCAGCAGGCCAGAGATGGGGAACATTCAGTACTTC.

The chain links TRBV7-9 to TRBJ1-6; no firm D call. The germline CDR1 and CDR2 sequences are SEHNR and FQNEAQ (reference sequence). The CDR3 is 14 residues long. Trimming removed 0 bases at V and 5 bases at J, with 5 bases between. The CDR3 sequence is CASSLARNNSPLHF. CDR3 nucleotides: TGTGCCAGCAGCTTAGCCAGAAATAATTCACCCCTCCACTTT.

The V call is TRBV29-1, the J call TRBJ2-2; TRBD1 agrees at 7 bases. The CDR3 spans 15 residues. J was trimmed by 5 bases and V by 4 bases; bases with no gene match: 10. Germline V gene lookup returns CDR1 SQVTM and CDR2 ANQGSEA. The CDR3 is CSVGAGGSETGELFF. As DNA, the CDR3 is TGCAGCGTTGGGGCAGGGGGAAGTGAAACCGGGGAGCTGTTTTTT.

This clone came up once. The chain employs TRBV2 and TRBJ2-1; the D gene could be TRBD1 or TRBD2 (6 bases each). This CDR3 has 11 amino acids. Germline lookup yields CDR1 SNHLY and CDR2 FYNNEI. V dropped 8 bases and J dropped 10 bases, with 12 bases sitting between them. The CDR3 is CASHRGVEQFF. Here the CDR3 DNA reads TGTGCCAGCCATAGGGGGGTGGAGCAGTTCTTC.

J is TRBJ1-6 and V is TRBV7-8; no firm D call. Trimming stripped 2 bases from V and 6 bases from J, with 11 bases between. The length of the CDR3 is 15 residues. CDR1 SGHVS and CDR2 FQNEAQ come from the germline V gene. Here the CDR3 reads CASSLSQVTNSPLHF. The CDR3 region has the DNA TGTGCCAGCAGCTTAAGCCAGGTCACTAATTCACCCCTCCACTTT.

The chain links TRBV10-2 to TRBJ1-1, with TRBD1 matching over 8 bases. The germline gives CDR1 WSHSY, CDR2 SAAADI. This CDR3 is built from 12 residues. Trimming took 10 bases from V and 4 from J; bases not matched to a gene: 5. In DNA form, the CDR3 reads TGCGCCACCGGGGGGACAGGCACTGAAGCTTTCTTT. Its translation is CATGGTGTEAFF.

The V and J genes are TRBV7-6 and TRBJ2-1, with 10 positions matching TRBD2. The CDR3 length is 16 residues. Germline CDR1 SGHVS, CDR2 FNYEAQ. The V segment lost 5 bases and the J segment 0 bases; nucleotides outside the gene matches: 4. CDR3 nucleotides: TGTGCCAGCAGCATACTAGCGGGGAGCTCCTACAATGAGCAGTTCTTC. Translated: CASSILAGSSYNEQFF.

The chain is built from TRBV15 and TRBJ2-2; D gene ambiguous. Trimming left V 1 base short and J 6 bases short, with 6 bases between. The CDR3 length is 13 residues. Germline V CDR1 and CDR2: LNHNV, YYDKDF (reference sequence). The CDR3: CATSRVPPGELFF. The CDR3 DNA sequence: TGTGCCACCAGCAGAGTACCCCCCGGGGAGCTGTTTTTT.

This clone showed up just once. The chain uses TRBV6-1 and TRBJ2-3; D assignment may be TRBD1 or TRBD2 (5 bases each). CDR3 length equals 15 residues. The V end lost 7 bases, the J end lost 8 bases, and 22 bases lay between the germline ends. CDR1 is MNHNS, CDR2 SASEGT, per germline. The CDR3 protein is CASMDGATLRGTQYF. In DNA, the CDR3 is TGTGCCAGCATGGACGGGGCTACCCTACGAGGTACGCAGTATTTT.

This clone was observed once. This chain links TRBV19 with TRBJ2-7; 16 bases fit TRBD2. Trimming at V came to 5 bases and at J to 0 bases, leaving 7 bases not matched to a gene. The CDR3 is 18 residues long. The germline V gene encodes CDR1 LNHDA and CDR2 SQIVND (reference sequence). As DNA, the CDR3 is TGTGCCAGTAGTTCGGGACTAGCGGGAGGGTCGAGCTCCTACGAGCAGTACTTC. Protein: CASSSGLAGGSSSYEQYF.

The chain recombines TRBV2 with TRBJ1-2; D may be TRBD1 (5 bases). The germline V gene has CDR1 SNHLY and CDR2 FYNNEI. CDR3 length: 16 amino acids. V lost 7 bases and J lost 3, with 21 bases in between. CDR3 sequence: CASTPARDGGYYGYTF. For the CDR3, the DNA is TGTGCCAGCACCCCCGCTAGGGACGGGGGGTACTATGGCTACACCTTC.

The rearrangement joins TRBV5-4 to TRBJ2-7; 9 bases are shared with TRBD1. The ends lost 0 bases at V and 5 bases at J; junction bases unmatched: 6. Germline-derived CDR1 and CDR2 are SGHNT and YYREEE (reference sequence). This CDR3 is 15 amino acids long. The CDR3 sequence: CASSLVGQGDHEQYF. CDR3 in DNA: TGTGCCAGCAGCTTGGTGGGACAGGGCGACCACGAGCAGTACTTC.

The chain carries TRBV27 and TRBJ2-3; the D is unclear. This CDR3 has 13 amino acids. CDR1 and CDR2 from the germline V gene are MNHEY and SMNVEV (reference sequence). The V end was cut by 2 bases, the J end by 0 bases, with 3 bases between. CDR3 protein: CASSLGSTDTQYF. As DNA, the CDR3 is TGTGCCAGCAGTTTAGGAAGCACAGATACGCAGTATTTT.

The rearrangement links TRBV29-1 to TRBJ2-7; D is possibly TRBD2 (5 bases). V lost 5 bases, J lost 6 bases, and 14 bases lay in between. Germline V gene data show CDR1 as SQVTM and CDR2 as ANQGSEA. This CDR3 contains 12 residues. CDR3 sequence (DNA): TGCAGCGTTCGGGGTCCCAGCGGCGAGCAGTACTTC. It is translated as CSVRGPSGEQYF.

CDR3 DNA: TGTGCCATCAGTGTAGCAGCACTACCTTCCAATGAGCAGTTCTTC. Translation gives CAISVAALPSNEQFF. The chain has TRBV10-3 and TRBJ2-1; D ambiguous. The V end lost 4 bases, the J end lost 6 bases, and 16 bases lay between the germline ends. This CDR3 is 15 amino acids long. Per germline, CDR1 ENHRY and CDR2 SYGVKD.

This rearrangement joins TRBV25-1 to TRBJ2-2; TRBD2 might be the D (5 bases). The CDR3 has 14 amino acids. CDR1 is MGHDK, CDR2 SYGVNS, per germline. V was clipped by 6 bases and J by 5 bases, with 13 bases between them. In DNA form, the CDR3 reads TGTGCCAGCAGCCTACTAGTAGGTACCGGGGAGCTGTTTTTT. This sequence encodes CASSLLVGTGELFF. The whole variable domain, filled in from reference TRBV25-1 and TRBJ2-2, reads EADIYQTPRYLVIGTGKKITLECSQTMGHDKMYWYQQDPGMELHLIHYSYGVNSTEKGDLSSESTVSRIRTEHFPLTLESARPSHTSQYLCASSLLVGTGELFFGEGSRLTVL.